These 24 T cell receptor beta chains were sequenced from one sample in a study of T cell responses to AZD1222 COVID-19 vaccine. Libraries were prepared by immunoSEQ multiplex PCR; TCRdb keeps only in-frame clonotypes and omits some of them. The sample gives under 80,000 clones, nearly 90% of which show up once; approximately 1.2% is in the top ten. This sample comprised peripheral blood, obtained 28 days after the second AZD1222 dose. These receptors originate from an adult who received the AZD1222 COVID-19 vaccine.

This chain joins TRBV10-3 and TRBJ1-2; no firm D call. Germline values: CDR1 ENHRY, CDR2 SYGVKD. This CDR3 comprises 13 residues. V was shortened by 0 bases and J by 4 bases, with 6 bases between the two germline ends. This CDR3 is CAISESNVYGYTF. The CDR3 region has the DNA TGTGCCATCAGTGAGTCGAACGTCTATGGCTACACCTTC.

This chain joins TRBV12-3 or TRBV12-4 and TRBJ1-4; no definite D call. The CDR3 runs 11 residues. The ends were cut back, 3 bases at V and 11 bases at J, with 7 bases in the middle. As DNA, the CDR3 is TGTGCCAGCAGTTTGCGGTGGAAACTGTTTTTT. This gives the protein CASSLRWKLFF.

The CDR3 is CASSAGPGLRGGGYTF. CDR3 DNA sequence: TGTGCCAGCAGCGCCGGGCCGGGCCTAAGAGGAGGTGGCTACACCTTC. The chain joins TRBV9 to TRBJ1-2; D unclear. There are 16 residues in the CDR3. Deletions cut 3 bases from V and 7 bases from J, with 22 bases between. Germline CDR1 and CDR2: SGDLS and YYNGEE.

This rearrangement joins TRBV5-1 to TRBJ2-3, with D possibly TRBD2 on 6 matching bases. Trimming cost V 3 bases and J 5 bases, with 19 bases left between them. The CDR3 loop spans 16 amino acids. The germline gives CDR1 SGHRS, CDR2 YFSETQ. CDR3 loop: CASSSTWGTEGDTQYF. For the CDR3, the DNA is TGCGCCAGCAGCTCGACGTGGGGGACGGAGGGAGATACGCAGTATTTT.

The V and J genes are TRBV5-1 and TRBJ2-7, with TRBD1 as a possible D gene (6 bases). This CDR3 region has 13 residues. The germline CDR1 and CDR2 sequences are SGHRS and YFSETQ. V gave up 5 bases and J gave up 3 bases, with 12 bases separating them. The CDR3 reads CASRAGASYEQYF. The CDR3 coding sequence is TGCGCCAGCAGAGCAGGGGCCAGCTACGAGCAGTACTTC.

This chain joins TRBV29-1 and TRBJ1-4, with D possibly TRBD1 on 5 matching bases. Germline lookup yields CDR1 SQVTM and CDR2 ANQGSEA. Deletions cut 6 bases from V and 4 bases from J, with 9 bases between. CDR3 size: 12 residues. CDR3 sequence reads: CSVLGGNEKLFF. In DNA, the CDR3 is TGCAGCGTACTCGGGGGTAATGAAAAACTGTTTTTT.

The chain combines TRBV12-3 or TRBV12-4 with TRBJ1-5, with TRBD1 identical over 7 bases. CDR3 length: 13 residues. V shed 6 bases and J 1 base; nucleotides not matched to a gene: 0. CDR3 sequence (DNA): TGTGCCAGCAGGACAGGGAGCAATCAGCCCCAGCATTTT. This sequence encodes CASRTGSNQPQHF.

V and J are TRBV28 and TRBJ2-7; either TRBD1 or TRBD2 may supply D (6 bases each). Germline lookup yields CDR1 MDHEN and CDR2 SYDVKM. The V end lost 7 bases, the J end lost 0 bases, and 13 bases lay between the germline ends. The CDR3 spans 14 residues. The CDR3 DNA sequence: TGTGCCAGCACAAGGGGGGACAACTCCTACGAGCAGTACTTC. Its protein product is CASTRGDNSYEQYF.

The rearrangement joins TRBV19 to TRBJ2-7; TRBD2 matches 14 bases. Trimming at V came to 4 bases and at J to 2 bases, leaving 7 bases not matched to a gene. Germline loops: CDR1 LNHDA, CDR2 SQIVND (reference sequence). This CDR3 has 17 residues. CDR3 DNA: TGTGCCAGTAGTAGAAGACTAGCGGGAGGGGGAGCCTACGAGCAGTACTTC. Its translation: CASSRRLAGGGAYEQYF.

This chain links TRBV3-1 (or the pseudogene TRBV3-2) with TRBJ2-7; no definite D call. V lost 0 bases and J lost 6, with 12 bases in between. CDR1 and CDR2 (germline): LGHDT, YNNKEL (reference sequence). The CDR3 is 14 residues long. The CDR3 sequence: CASSQDLVLGEQYF. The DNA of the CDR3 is TGTGCCAGCAGCCAAGATCTGGTCCTTGGCGAGCAGTACTTC.

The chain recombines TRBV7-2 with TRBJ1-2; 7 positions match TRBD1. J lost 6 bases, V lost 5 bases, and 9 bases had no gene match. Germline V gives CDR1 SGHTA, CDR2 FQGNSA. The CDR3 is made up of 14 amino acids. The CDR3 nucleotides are TGTGCCAGCAGCCTTACAGGGGTGATAAATGGCTACACCTTC. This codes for CASSLTGVINGYTF.

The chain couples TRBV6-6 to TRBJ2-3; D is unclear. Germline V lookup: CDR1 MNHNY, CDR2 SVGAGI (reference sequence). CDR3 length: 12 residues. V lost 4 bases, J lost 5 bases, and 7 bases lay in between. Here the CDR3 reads CASSLPGDTQYF. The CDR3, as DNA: TGTGCCAGCAGTTTACCAGGAGATACGCAGTATTTT.

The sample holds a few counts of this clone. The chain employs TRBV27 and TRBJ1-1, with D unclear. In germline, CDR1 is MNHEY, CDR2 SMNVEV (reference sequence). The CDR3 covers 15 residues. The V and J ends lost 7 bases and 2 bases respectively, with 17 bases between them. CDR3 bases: TGTGCCAGCATCCCACTCAATGGGAGAAACACTGAAGCTTTCTTT. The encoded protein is CASIPLNGRNTEAFF.

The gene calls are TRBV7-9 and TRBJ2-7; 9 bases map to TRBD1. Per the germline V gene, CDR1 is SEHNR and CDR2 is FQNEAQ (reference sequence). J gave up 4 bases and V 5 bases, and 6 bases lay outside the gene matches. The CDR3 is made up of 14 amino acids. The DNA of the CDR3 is TGTGCCAGCAGCCCACTACAGGGGGCGTACGAGCAGTACTTC. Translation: CASSPLQGAYEQYF.

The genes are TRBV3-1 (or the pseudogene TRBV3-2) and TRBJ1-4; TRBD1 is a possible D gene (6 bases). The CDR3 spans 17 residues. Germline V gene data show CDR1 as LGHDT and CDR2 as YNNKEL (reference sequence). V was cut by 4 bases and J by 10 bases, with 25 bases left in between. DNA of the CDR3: TGTGCCAGCAGCCCGAGCCGGAGACAGGCATTTGGGGGAAAACTGTTTTTT. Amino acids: CASSPSRRQAFGGKLFF.

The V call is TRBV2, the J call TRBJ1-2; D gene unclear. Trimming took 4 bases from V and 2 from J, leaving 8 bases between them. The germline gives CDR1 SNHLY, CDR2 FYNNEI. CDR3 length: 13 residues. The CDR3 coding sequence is TGTGCCAGCAGTGCGGACGGGAACTATGGCTACACCTTC. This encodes CASSADGNYGYTF.

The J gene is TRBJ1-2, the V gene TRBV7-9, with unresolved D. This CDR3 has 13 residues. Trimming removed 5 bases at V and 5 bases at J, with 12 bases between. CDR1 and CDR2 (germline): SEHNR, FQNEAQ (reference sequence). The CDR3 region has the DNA TGTGCCAGCAGCCAGGAGAGCTTTTATGGCTACACCTTC. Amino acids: CASSQESFYGYTF.

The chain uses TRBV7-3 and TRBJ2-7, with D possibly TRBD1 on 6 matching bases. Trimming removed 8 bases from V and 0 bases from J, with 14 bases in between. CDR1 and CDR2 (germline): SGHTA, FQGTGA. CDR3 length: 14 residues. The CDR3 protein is CASALGGVSYEQYF. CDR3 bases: TGTGCCAGCGCTCTAGGGGGTGTCTCCTACGAGCAGTACTTC.

The CDR3 bases are TGTGCCAGCAGTCCAGGGGACAGTCGGCATTTCTCTGGAAACACCATATATTTT. Translating gives CASSPGDSRHFSGNTIYF. J is TRBJ1-3 and V is TRBV27, with TRBD1 matching 7 bases. CDR1 and CDR2 from the germline V gene are MNHEY and SMNVEV (reference sequence). The CDR3 totals 18 residues. V gave up 5 bases and J gave up 0 bases; unmatched junction bases: 13.

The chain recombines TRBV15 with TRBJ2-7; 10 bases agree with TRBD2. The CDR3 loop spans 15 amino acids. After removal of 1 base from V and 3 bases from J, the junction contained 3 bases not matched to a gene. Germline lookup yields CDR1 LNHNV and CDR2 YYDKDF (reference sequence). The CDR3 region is CATSRASSGSYEQYF. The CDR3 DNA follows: TGTGCCACCAGCAGAGCCTCTAGCGGGAGCTACGAGCAGTACTTC. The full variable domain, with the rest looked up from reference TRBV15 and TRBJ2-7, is DAMVIQNPRYQVTQFGKPVTLSCSQTLNHNVMYWYQQKSSQAPKLLFHYYDKDFNNEADTPDNFQSRRPNTSFCFLDIRSPGLGDTAMYLCATSRASSGSYEQYFGPGTRLTVT.

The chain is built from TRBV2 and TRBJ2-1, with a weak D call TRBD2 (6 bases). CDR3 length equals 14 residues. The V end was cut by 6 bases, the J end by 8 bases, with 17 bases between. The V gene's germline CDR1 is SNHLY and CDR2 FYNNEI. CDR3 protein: CASREQASGDEQFF. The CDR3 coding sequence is TGTGCCAGCAGGGAGCAGGCGTCGGGGGATGAGCAGTTCTTC.

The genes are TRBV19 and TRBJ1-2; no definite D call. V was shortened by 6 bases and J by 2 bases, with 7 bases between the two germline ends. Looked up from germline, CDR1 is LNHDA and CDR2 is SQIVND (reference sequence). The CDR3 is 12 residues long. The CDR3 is CASRGSNYGYTF. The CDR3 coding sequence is TGTGCCAGTAGAGGCAGCAACTATGGCTACACCTTC.

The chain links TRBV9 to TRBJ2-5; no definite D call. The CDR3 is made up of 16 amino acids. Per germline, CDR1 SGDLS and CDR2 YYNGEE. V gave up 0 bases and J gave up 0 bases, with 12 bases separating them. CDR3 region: CASSVGSLMYQETQYF. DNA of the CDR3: TGTGCCAGCAGCGTAGGGTCACTTATGTACCAAGAGACCCAGTACTTC.

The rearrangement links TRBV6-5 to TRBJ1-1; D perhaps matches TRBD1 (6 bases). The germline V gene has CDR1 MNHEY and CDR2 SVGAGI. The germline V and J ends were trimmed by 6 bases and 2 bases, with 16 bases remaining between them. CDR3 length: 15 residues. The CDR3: CASREGDGFNTEAFF. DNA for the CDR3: TGTGCCAGCAGAGAGGGGGACGGATTTAACACTGAAGCTTTCTTT.